The TCR beta chain described here comes from a study of T cell responses to AZD1222 COVID-19 vaccine. This clone came up once. Here immunoSEQ multiplex PCR was the method, and the copy in TCRdb shows in-frame clones only, minus some. The data hold 130,000 to 150,000 clones, with 75% to 90% observed a single time. Sequencing used peripheral blood, obtained on day 0 of AZD1222 vaccination. This receptor was obtained from an adult in good health.

The CDR3 bases are TGTGCCAGCAGCGTAAATCCGGGGGGGCCTGGCAATGAGCAGTTCTTC. Translation gives CASSVNPGGPGNEQFF. The chain links TRBV9 to TRBJ2-1, with TRBD2 matching 8 bases. Germline V gene lookup returns CDR1 SGDLS and CDR2 YYNGEE. The CDR3 is made up of 16 amino acids. Trimming took 1 base from V and 6 from J; bases not matched to a gene: 9.